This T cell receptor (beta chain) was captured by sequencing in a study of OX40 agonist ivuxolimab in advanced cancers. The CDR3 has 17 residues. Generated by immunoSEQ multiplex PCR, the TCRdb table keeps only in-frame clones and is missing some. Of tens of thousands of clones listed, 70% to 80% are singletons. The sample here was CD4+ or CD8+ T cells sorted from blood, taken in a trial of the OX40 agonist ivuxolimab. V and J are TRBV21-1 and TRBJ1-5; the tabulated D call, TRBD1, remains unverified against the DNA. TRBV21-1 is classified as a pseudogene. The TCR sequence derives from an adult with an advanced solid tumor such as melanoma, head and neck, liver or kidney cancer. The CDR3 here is CASSKPLARGESQPQHF. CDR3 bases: TGTGCCAGCAGCAAACCCCTGGCCAGGGGAGAAAGTCAGCCCCAGCATTTT.